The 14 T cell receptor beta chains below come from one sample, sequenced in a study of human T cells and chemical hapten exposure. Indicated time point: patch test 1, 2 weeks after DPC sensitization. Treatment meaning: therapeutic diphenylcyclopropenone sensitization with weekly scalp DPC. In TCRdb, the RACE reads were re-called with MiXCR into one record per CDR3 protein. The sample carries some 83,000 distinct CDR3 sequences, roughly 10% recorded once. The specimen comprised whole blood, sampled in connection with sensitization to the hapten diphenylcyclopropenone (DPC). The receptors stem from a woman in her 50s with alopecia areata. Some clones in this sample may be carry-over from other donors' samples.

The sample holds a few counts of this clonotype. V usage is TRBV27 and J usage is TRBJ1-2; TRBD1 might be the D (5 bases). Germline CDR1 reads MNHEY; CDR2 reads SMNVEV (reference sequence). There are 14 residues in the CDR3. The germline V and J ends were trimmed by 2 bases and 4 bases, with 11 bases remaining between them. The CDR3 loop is CASSLTQERYGYTF. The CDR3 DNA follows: TGTGCCAGCAGTTTAACACAGGAGCGCTATGGCTACACCTTC.

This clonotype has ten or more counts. As DNA, the CDR3 is TGCAGCGTTGAGTCGTCAGGGATCTATGGCTACACCTTC. Amino acids: CSVESSGIYGYTF. This chain joins TRBV29-1 and TRBJ1-2, with D perhaps TRBD1 (5 bases). The CDR3 has 13 residues. CDR1 is SQVTM, CDR2 ANQGSEA, per germline. The ends were cut back, 3 bases at V and 4 bases at J, with 12 bases in the middle.

The CDR3 bases are TGTGCCAGCGACAGCCTTAATTCACCCCTCCACTTT. Translating it yields CASDSLNSPLHF. The gene calls are TRBV28 and TRBJ1-6, with D possibly being TRBD1 (5 bases). V dropped 8 bases and J dropped 6 bases, with 8 bases sitting between them. The CDR3 runs to 12 residues. Germline-derived CDR1 and CDR2 are MDHEN and SYDVKM.

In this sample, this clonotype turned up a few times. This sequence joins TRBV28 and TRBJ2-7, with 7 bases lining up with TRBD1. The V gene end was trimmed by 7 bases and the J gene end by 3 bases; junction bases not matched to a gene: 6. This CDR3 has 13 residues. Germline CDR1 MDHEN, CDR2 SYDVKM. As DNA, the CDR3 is TGTGCCAGCACCCTCTACAGGGGCTACGAGCAGTACTTC. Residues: CASTLYRGYEQYF. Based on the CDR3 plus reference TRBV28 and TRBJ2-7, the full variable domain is DVKVTQSSRYLVKRTGEKVFLECVQDMDHENMFWYRQDPGLGLRLIYFSYDVKMKEKGDIPEGYSVSREKKERFSLILESASTNQTSMYLCASTLYRGYEQYFGPGTRLTVT.

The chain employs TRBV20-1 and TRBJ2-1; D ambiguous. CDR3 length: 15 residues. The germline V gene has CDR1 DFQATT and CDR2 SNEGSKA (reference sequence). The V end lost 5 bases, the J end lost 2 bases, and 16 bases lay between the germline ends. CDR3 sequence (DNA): TGCAGTGCTCTGAACCGGGTTGTGGCCTACAATGAGCAGTTCTTC. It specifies CSALNRVVAYNEQFF.

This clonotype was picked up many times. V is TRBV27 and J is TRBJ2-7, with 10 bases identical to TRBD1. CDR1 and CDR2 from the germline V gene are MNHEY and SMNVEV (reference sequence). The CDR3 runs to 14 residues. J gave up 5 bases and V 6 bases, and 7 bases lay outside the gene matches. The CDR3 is CASRPGQGFNEQYF. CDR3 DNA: TGTGCCAGCAGACCGGGACAGGGGTTTAACGAGCAGTACTTC.

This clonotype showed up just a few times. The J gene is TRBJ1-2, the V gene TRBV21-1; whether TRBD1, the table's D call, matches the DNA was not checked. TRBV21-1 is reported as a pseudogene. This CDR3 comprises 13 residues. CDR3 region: CASSKTGEYGYTF. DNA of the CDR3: TGTGCCAGCAGCAAAACAGGGGAATATGGCTACACCTTC.

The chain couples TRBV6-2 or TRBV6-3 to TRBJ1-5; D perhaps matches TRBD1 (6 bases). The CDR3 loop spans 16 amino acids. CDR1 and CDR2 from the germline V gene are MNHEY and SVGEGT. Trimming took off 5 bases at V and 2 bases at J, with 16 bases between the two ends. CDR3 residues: CASSPETGYGNQPQHF. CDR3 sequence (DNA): TGTGCCAGCAGTCCCGAGACAGGATATGGCAATCAGCCCCAGCATTTT.

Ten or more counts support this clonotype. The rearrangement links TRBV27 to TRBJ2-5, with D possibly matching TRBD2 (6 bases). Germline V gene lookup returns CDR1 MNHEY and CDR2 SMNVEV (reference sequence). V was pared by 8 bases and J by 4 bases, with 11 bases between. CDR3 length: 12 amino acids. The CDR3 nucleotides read TGTGCCAGCGCCGGGGGAGGAGAGACCCAGTACTTC. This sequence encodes CASAGGGETQYF.

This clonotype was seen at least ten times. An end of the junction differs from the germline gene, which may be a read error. DNA for the CDR3: TGTGCTAGCAGCTTAAAGGGTCCGGATACGCAGTATTTT. It yields the protein CASSLKGPDTQYF. The chain employs TRBV7-7 and TRBJ2-3; D not resolved. This CDR3 comprises 13 residues. Germline CDR1 is SSHAT and CDR2 is FNYEAQ (reference sequence).

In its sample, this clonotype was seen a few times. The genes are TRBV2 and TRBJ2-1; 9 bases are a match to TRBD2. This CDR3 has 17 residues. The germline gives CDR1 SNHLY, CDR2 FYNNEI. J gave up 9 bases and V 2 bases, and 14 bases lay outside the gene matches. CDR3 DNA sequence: TGTGCCAGCAGTGAACCACATAGCGGGAGTTCAACCCGTGAGCAGTTCTTC. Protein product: CASSEPHSGSSTREQFF.

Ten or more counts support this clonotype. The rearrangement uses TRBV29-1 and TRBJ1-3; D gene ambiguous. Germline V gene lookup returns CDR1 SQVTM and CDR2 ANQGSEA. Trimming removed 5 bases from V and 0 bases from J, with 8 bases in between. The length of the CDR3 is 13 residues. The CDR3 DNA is TGCAGCGTTAGACCGGACTCTGGAAACACCATATATTTT. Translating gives CSVRPDSGNTIYF.

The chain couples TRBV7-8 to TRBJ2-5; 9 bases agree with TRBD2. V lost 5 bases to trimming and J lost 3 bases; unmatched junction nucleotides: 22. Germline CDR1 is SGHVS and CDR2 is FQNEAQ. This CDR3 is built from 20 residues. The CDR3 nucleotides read TGTGCCAGCAGCCCCTTGTGGGCTAGCGGGGTCCTCACGGGAAAAGAGACCCAGTACTTC. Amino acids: CASSPLWASGVLTGKETQYF.

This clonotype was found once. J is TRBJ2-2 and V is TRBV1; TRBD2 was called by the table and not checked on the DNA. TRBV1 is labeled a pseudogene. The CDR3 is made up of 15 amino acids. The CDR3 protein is CTSSPPLPGTGELFF. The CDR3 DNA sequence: TGCACCAGCAGCCCTCCGCTTCCAGGCACCGGGGAGCTGTTTTTT.